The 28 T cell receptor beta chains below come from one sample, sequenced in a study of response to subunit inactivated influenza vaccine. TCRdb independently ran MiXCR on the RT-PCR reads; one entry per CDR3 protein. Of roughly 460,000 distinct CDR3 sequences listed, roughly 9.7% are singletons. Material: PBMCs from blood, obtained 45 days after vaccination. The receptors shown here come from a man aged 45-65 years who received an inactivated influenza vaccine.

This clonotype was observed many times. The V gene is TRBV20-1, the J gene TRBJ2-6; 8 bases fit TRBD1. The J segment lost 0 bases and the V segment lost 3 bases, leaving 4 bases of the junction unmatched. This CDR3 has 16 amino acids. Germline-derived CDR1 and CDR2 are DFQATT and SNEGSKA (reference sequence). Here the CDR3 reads CSASDRGISGANVLTF. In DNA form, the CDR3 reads TGCAGTGCTAGCGACAGGGGAATCTCTGGGGCCAACGTCCTGACTTTC.

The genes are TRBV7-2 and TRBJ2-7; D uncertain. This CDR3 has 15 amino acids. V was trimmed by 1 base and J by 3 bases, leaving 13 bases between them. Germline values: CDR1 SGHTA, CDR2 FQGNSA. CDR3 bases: TGTGCCAGCAGCTTAGACGTCGCCCGAAACTACGAGCAGTACTTC. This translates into CASSLDVARNYEQYF.

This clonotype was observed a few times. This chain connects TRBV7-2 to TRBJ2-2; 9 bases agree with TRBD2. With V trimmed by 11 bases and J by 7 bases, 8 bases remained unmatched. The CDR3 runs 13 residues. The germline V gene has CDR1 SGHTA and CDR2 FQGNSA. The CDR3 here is CAGSGSWLGELFF. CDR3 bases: TGTGCCGGTAGCGGGAGTTGGCTCGGGGAGCTGTTTTTT. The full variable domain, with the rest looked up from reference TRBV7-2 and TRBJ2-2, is GAGVSQSPSNKVTEKGKDVELRCDPISGHTALYWYRQSLGQGLEFLIYFQGNSAPDKSGLPSDRFSAERTGGSVSTLTIQRTQQEDSAVYLCAGSGSWLGELFFGEGSRLTVL.

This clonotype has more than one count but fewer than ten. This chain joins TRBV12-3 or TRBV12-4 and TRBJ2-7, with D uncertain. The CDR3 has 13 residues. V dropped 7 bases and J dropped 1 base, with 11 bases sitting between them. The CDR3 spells CASKITASYEQYF. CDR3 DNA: TGTGCCAGCAAGATTACGGCTTCCTACGAGCAGTACTTC.

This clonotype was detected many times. In nucleotides, the CDR3 is TGTGCCAGCAGGAGGACTAGCGGGACGACAGATACGCAGTATTTT. It yields the protein CASRRTSGTTDTQYF. V usage is TRBV12-3 or TRBV12-4 and J usage is TRBJ2-3, with TRBD2 identical over 12 bases. V shed 6 bases, J shed 3 bases, and the junction held 4 bases outside the gene matches. The length of the CDR3 is 15 residues.

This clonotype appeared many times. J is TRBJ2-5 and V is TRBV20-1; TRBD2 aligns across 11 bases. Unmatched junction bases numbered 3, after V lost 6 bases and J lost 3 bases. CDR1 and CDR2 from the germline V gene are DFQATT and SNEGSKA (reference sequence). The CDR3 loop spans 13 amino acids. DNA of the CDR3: TGCAGTGCCTTAGCGGGAGGGGAAGAGACCCAGTACTTC. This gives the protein CSALAGGEETQYF.

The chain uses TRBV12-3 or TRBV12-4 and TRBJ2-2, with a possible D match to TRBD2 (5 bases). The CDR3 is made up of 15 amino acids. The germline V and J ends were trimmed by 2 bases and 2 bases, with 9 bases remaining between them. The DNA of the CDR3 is TGTGCCAGCAGTTTAACAACGGGAAACACCGGGGAGCTGTTTTTT. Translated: CASSLTTGNTGELFF.

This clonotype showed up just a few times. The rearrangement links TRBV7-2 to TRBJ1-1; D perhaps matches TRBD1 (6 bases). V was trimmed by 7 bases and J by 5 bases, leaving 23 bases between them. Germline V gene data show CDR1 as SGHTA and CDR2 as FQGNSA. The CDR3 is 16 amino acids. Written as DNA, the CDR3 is TGTGCCAGCACCAGGAGGGTGGCGAGGGGGGGGACTGAAGCTTTCTTT. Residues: CASTRRVARGGTEAFF.

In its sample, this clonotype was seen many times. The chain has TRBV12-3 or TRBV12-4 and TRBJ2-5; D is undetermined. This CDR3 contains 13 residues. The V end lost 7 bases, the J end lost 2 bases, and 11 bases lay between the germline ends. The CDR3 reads CASTPWQQETQYF. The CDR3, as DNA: TGTGCCAGCACCCCGTGGCAGCAAGAGACCCAGTACTTC.

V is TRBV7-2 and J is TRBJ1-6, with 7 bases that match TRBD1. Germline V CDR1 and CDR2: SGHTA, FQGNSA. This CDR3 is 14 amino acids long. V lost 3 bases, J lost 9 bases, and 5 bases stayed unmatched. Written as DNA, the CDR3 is TGTGCCAGCAGCTTCGGGACAGAGCGTTCACCCCTCCACTTT. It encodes CASSFGTERSPLHF.

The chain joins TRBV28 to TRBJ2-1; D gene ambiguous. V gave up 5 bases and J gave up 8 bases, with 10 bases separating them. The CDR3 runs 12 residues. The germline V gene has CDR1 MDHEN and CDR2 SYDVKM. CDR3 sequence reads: CASSLQQYEQFF. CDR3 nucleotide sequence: TGTGCCAGCAGTCTACAGCAGTATGAGCAGTTCTTC.

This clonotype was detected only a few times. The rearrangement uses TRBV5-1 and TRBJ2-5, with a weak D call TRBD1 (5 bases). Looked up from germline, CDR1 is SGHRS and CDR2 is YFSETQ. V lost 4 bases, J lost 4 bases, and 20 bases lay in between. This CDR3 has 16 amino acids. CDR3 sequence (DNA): TGCGCCAGCAGCGCCTCTACGGCTCCAGGGCGAGAGACCCAGTACTTC. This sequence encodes CASSASTAPGRETQYF. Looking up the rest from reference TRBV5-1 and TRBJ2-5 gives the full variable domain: KAGVTQTPRYLIKTRGQQVTLSCSPISGHRSVSWYQQTPGQGLQFLFEYFSETQRNKGNFPGRFSGRQFSNSRSEMNVSTLELGDSALYLCASSASTAPGRETQYFGPGTRLLVL.

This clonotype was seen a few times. The CDR3 here is CASSTQAGPNEQFF. The CDR3 bases are TGTGCCAGCAGTACACAGGCAGGGCCCAATGAGCAGTTCTTC. The J gene is TRBJ2-1, the V gene TRBV6-4; possible D gene TRBD1, 5 bases. With 5 bases removed from V and 6 bases from J, the gap between germline ends came to 14 bases. The CDR3 sequence is 14 residues long. Germline V gene data show CDR1 as MRHNA and CDR2 as SNTAGT.

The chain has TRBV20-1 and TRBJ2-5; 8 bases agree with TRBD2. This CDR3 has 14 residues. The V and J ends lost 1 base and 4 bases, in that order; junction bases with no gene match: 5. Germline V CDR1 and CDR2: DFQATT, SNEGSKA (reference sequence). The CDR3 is CSARGAGRGETQYF. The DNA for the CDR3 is TGCAGTGCTAGAGGAGCCGGGAGGGGAGAGACCCAGTACTTC.

The CDR3 sequence is CASSLQVGYNEQFF. CDR3 nucleotides: TGCGCCAGCAGCCTTCAAGTGGGTTACAATGAGCAGTTCTTC. The J gene is TRBJ2-1, the V gene TRBV4-1; D not certain. The germline V gene encodes CDR1 MGHRA and CDR2 YSYEKL. The V end lost 4 bases, the J end lost 4 bases, and 11 bases lay between the germline ends. This CDR3 has 14 residues.

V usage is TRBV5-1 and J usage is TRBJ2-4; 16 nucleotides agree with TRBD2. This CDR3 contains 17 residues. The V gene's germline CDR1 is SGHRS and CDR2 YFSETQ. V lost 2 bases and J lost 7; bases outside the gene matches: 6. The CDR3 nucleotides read TGCGCCAGCAGCTTACGTGGGACTAGCGGGGGGGCCAACATTCAGTACTTC. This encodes CASSLRGTSGGANIQYF.

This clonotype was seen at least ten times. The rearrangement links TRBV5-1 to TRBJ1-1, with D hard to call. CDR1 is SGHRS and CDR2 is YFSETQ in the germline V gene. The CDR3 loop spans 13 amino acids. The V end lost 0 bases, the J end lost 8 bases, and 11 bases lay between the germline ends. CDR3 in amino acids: CASSLGSGGEAFF. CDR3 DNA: TGCGCCAGCAGCTTGGGTAGCGGAGGGGAAGCTTTCTTT.

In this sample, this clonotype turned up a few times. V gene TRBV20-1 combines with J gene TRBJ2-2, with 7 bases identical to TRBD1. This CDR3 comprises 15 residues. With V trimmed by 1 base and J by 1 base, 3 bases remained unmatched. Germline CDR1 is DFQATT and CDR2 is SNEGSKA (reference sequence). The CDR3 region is CSARATGQNTGELFF. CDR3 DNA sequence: TGCAGTGCTAGAGCGACAGGGCAGAACACCGGGGAGCTGTTTTTT.

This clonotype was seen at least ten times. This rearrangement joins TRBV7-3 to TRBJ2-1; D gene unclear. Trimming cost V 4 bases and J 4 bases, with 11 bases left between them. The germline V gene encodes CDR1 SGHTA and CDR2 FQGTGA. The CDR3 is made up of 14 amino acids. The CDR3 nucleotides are TGTGCCAGCAGCTCCTTGGACGATTACAATGAGCAGTTCTTC. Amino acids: CASSSLDDYNEQFF.

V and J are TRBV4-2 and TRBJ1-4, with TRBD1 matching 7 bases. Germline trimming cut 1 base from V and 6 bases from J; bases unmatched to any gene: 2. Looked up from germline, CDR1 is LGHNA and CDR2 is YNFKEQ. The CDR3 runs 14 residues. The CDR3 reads CASSQVGTDEKLFF. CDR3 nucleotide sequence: TGTGCCAGCAGCCAAGTTGGGACAGATGAAAAACTGTTTTTT.

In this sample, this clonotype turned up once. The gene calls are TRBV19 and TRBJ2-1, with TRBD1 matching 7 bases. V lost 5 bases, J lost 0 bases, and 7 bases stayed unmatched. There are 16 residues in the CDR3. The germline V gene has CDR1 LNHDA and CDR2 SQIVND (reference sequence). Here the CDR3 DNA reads TGTGCCAGTAGTCCCCGGACAGGCCGCTCCTACAATGAGCAGTTCTTC. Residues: CASSPRTGRSYNEQFF.

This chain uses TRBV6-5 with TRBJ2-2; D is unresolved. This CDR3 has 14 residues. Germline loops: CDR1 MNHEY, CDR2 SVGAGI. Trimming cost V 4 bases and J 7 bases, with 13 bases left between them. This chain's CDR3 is CASSWIGTSGELFF. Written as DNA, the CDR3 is TGTGCCAGCAGTTGGATCGGAACCAGCGGGGAGCTGTTTTTT.

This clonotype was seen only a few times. This CDR3 is CSPAGAWDEQFF. The CDR3 coding sequence is TGCAGTCCCGCGGGGGCCTGGGATGAGCAGTTCTTC. This chain uses TRBV20-1 with TRBJ2-1; maybe TRBD2 (7 bases). V was shortened by 8 bases and J by 8 bases, with 16 bases between the two germline ends. CDR1 DFQATT and CDR2 SNEGSKA come from the germline V gene (reference sequence). There are 12 residues in the CDR3.

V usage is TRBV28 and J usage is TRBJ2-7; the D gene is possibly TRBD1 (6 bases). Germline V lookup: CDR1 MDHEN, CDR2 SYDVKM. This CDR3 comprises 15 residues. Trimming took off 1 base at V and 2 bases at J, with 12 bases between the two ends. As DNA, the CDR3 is TGTGCCAGCAGTTTATCTGAGACAGGAACCTACGAGCAGTACTTC. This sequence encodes CASSLSETGTYEQYF.

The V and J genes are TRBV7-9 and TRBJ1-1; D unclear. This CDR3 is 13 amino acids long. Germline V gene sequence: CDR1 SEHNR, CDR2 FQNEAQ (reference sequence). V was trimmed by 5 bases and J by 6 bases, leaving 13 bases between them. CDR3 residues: CASSLTDEAEAFF. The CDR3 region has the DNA TGTGCCAGCAGCCTCACCGACGAGGCTGAAGCTTTCTTT.

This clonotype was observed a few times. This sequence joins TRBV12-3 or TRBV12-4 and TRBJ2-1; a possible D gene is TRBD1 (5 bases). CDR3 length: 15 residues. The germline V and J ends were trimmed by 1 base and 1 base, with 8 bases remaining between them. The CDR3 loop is CASSLGTPSYNEQFF. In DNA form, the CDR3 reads TGTGCCAGCAGTTTAGGGACACCTTCCTACAATGAGCAGTTCTTC.

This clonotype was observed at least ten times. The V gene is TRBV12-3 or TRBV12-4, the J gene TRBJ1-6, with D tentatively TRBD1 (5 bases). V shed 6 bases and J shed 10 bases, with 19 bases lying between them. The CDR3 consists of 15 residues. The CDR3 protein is CASSLGGRVDSPLHF. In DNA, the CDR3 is TGTGCCAGCAGCCTAGGCGGCAGGGTAGACTCACCCCTCCACTTT.

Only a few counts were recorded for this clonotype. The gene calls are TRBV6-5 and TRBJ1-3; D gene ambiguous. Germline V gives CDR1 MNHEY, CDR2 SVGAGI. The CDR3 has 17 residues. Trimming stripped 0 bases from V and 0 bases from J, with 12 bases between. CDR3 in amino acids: CASSYSGRTRSGNTIYF. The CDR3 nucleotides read TGTGCCAGCAGTTACTCCGGACGGACCCGCTCTGGAAACACCATATATTTT.